Reported below is one T cell receptor (beta chain). These data are taken from a study of blood T cell repertoires in COVID-19. Study context: The United States, Italy and Spain were the sources of the acute and convalescent COVID-19 samples. PBMCs, B-cell-depleted T cells, or T cells were the source of the cDNA or gDNA that made up the material.

The protocol was immunoSEQ multiplex PCR, while the TCRdb copy is restricted to in-frame clones and leaves out a portion. The sample carries around 71,000 clones, about four fifths recorded once. CDR3 length: 17 amino acids. Losses at the gene ends were 0 bases for V and 3 bases for J; bases not matched to a gene: 8. Germline CDR1 and CDR2: LNHDA and SQIVND (reference sequence). J is TRBJ2-1 and V is TRBV19; 7 bases agree with TRBD1. Sequences were obtained from peripheral blood. This TCR was recovered from a man in his 70s with acute or convalescent COVID-19. The chain's CDR3 is CASSIDRDRAIYNEQFF. The DNA for the CDR3 is TGTGCCAGTAGTATAGATCGTGACAGGGCCATCTACAATGAGCAGTTCTTC.